The 31 T cell receptor beta chains listed next were all sequenced from one sample in a study of blood T cell repertoires in COVID-19. Clones were sequenced by immunoSEQ multiplex PCR, and TCRdb holds only the in-frame ones, with some missing. The table has about 300,000 clones, roughly 90% seen once. Sequencing input: peripheral blood. Every receptor here comes from a man in his late teens or twenties who had recovered from COVID-19.

This sequence joins TRBV7-9 and TRBJ1-6; the match to TRBD1 covers 9 bases. From germline, CDR1 is SEHNR and CDR2 FQNEAQ (reference sequence). The CDR3 sequence is 15 residues long. Unmatched junction bases numbered 9, after V lost 7 bases and J lost 8 bases. Here the CDR3 reads CASTRDRGLDSPLHF. In DNA, the CDR3 is TGTGCCAGCACCCGAGACAGGGGGTTAGATTCACCCCTCCACTTT. Filled out from reference TRBV7-9 and TRBJ1-6, the complete variable domain reads DTGVSQNPRHKITKRGQNVTFRCDPISEHNRLYWYRQTLGQGPEFLTYFQNEAQLEKSRLLSDRFSAERPKGSFSTLEIQRTEQGDSAMYLCASTRDRGLDSPLHFGNGTRLTVT.

The chain uses TRBV19 and TRBJ1-3; D gene uncertain. The CDR3 has 18 residues. V was cut by 4 bases and J by 0 bases, with 19 bases left in between. Germline V CDR1 and CDR2: LNHDA, SQIVND (reference sequence). Written as DNA, the CDR3 is TGTGCCAGTAGTAGTCTGCGGAACCAGAAGCCCTCTGGAAACACCATATATTTT. It yields the protein CASSSLRNQKPSGNTIYF.

There are a few counts of this clone. The chain combines TRBV15 with TRBJ1-2; 8 nucleotides match TRBD1. The CDR3 sequence is 14 residues long. Germline loops: CDR1 LNHNV, CDR2 YYDKDF (reference sequence). J gave up 4 bases and V 2 bases, and 3 bases lay outside the gene matches. The CDR3 here is CATSRPGQVYGYTF. In nucleotides, the CDR3 is TGTGCCACCAGCAGACCGGGACAGGTCTATGGCTACACCTTC.

The chain uses TRBV27 and TRBJ2-7; tentative D call: TRBD2 (5 bases). The V gene lost 3 bases and the J gene lost 6 bases, with 12 bases spanning the gap. CDR1 is MNHEY, CDR2 SMNVEV, per germline (reference sequence). The length of the CDR3 is 13 residues. The CDR3 sequence: CASSFPGVAEQYF. The CDR3 nucleotides are TGTGCCAGCAGTTTCCCCGGGGTTGCCGAGCAGTACTTC.

This chain joins TRBV4-1 and TRBJ2-5; D gene uncertain. The V end lost 1 base, the J end lost 2 bases, and 11 bases lay between the germline ends. Germline-derived CDR1 and CDR2 are MGHRA and YSYEKL. This CDR3 has 15 residues. The CDR3 loop reads CASSQVILAQETQYF. The CDR3 DNA is TGCGCCAGCAGCCAAGTGATCCTGGCACAAGAGACCCAGTACTTC.

The rearrangement joins TRBV5-1 to TRBJ2-1; 14 nucleotides agree with TRBD2. CDR1 is SGHRS and CDR2 is YFSETQ in the germline V gene. CDR3 length: 18 residues. The V and J ends lost 4 bases and 4 bases, in that order; junction bases with no gene match: 10. CDR3 residues: CASSGGLAGAPPYNEQFF. The CDR3 DNA reads TGCGCCAGCAGCGGGGGACTAGCGGGAGCACCCCCTTACAATGAGCAGTTCTTC.

The rearrangement uses TRBV18 and TRBJ1-1; possibly TRBD1 for D (5 bases). Germline V lookup: CDR1 KGHSH, CDR2 LQKENI. The germline V and J ends were trimmed by 4 bases and 1 base, with 10 bases remaining between them. The length of the CDR3 is 14 residues. The CDR3 reads CASSLQDGNTEAFF. CDR3 DNA: TGTGCCAGCTCACTACAGGATGGGAACACTGAAGCTTTCTTT. The variable domain in full, with the rest retrieved from reference TRBV18 and TRBJ1-1, is NAGVMQNPRHLVRRRGQEARLRCSPMKGHSHVYWYRQLPEEGLKFMVYLQKENIIDESGMPKERFSAEFPKEGPSILRIQQVVRGDSAAYFCASSLQDGNTEAFFGQGTRLTVV.

The rearrangement uses TRBV2 and TRBJ1-4; tentative D call: TRBD1 (6 bases). The germline gives CDR1 SNHLY, CDR2 FYNNEI. V dropped 9 bases and J dropped 7 bases, with 15 bases sitting between them. This CDR3 comprises 13 residues. CDR3 region: CASTRDISEKLFF. The CDR3 region has the DNA TGTGCCAGTACCCGGGACATCAGTGAAAAACTGTTTTTT.

The chain links TRBV27 to TRBJ2-7, with 10 nucleotides matching TRBD1. The CDR3 runs 14 residues. The germline V gene has CDR1 MNHEY and CDR2 SMNVEV (reference sequence). J gave up 5 bases and V 6 bases, and 7 bases lay outside the gene matches. CDR3 DNA: TGTGCCAGCAGATTTTTTGGGACAGGGGACGAGCAGTACTTC. It yields the protein CASRFFGTGDEQYF.

Many counts were recorded for this clone. The V and J genes are TRBV29-1 and TRBJ1-1, with D possibly matching TRBD1 (5 bases). V lost 6 bases and J lost 0, with 11 bases in between. Germline CDR1 and CDR2: SQVTM and ANQGSEA. The CDR3 is made up of 13 amino acids. This CDR3 is CSVRQSLNTEAFF. DNA for the CDR3: TGCAGCGTCCGACAGTCCCTGAACACTGAAGCTTTCTTT.

The V gene is TRBV6-1, the J gene TRBJ1-1; no reliable D call. The V gene's germline CDR1 is MNHNS and CDR2 SASEGT. The V gene lost 3 bases and the J gene lost 4 bases, with 3 bases spanning the gap. This CDR3 comprises 11 residues. The chain's CDR3 is CASSDLTEAFF. The CDR3, as DNA: TGTGCCAGCAGTGACCTCACTGAAGCTTTCTTT.

The chain has TRBV2 and TRBJ1-5; tentatively, D is TRBD1 (5 bases). Germline lookup yields CDR1 SNHLY and CDR2 FYNNEI. V was trimmed by 7 bases and J by 1 base, leaving 14 bases between them. This CDR3 is built from 15 residues. This CDR3 is CASNLDSGSNQPQHF. DNA of the CDR3: TGTGCCAGCAACCTGGATTCAGGGAGCAATCAGCCCCAGCATTTT.

This chain uses TRBV5-1 with TRBJ1-5; D gene uncertain. Trimming removed 2 bases from V and 6 bases from J, with 3 bases in between. The CDR3 spans 11 residues. Germline-derived CDR1 and CDR2 are SGHRS and YFSETQ. The CDR3 here is CASSFCQPQHF. The CDR3 DNA is TGCGCCAGCAGCTTCTGTCAGCCCCAGCATTTT.

The rearrangement uses TRBV5-1 and TRBJ2-3; no clear D gene. Per the germline V gene, CDR1 is SGHRS and CDR2 is YFSETQ. The CDR3 has 12 amino acids. Deletions cut 4 bases from V and 6 bases from J, with 9 bases between. The CDR3 reads CASSNYGDTQYF. The CDR3 DNA sequence: TGCGCCAGCAGCAACTATGGGGATACGCAGTATTTT.

The chain couples TRBV19 to TRBJ1-2; TRBD1 aligns across 8 bases. Germline lookup yields CDR1 LNHDA and CDR2 SQIVND (reference sequence). The CDR3 spans 13 residues. V was clipped by 5 bases and J by 7 bases; unmatched bases: 6. Here the CDR3 reads CASSRDRISGYTF. CDR3 DNA: TGTGCCAGTAGTCGGGACAGGATAAGTGGCTACACCTTC.

In this sample, this clone turned up once. This chain uses TRBV7-2 with TRBJ2-2, with a possible D match to TRBD2 (6 bases). Germline CDR1 and CDR2: SGHTA and FQGNSA. This CDR3 is 14 amino acids long. With 7 bases removed from V and 4 bases from J, the gap between germline ends came to 13 bases. The CDR3 loop reads CASNGDGSTGELFF. The CDR3 DNA is TGTGCCAGCAACGGAGACGGGAGCACCGGGGAGCTGTTTTTT. Based on the CDR3 plus reference TRBV7-2 and TRBJ2-2, the full variable domain is GAGVSQSPSNKVTEKGKDVELRCDPISGHTALYWYRQSLGQGLEFLIYFQGNSAPDKSGLPSDRFSAERTGGSVSTLTIQRTQQEDSAVYLCASNGDGSTGELFFGEGSRLTVL.

V gene TRBV27 combines with J gene TRBJ1-1; no clear D gene. CDR3 length equals 13 residues. V was clipped by 5 bases and J by 2 bases, with 9 bases between them. CDR1 and CDR2 (germline): MNHEY, SMNVEV (reference sequence). In DNA, the CDR3 is TGTGCCAGCAGTCAACATATAAACACTGAAGCTTTCTTT. It encodes CASSQHINTEAFF.

This chain connects TRBV5-1 to TRBJ2-2; no definite D call. V lost 0 bases and J lost 4, with 10 bases in between. Germline lookup yields CDR1 SGHRS and CDR2 YFSETQ. The CDR3 totals 15 residues. Written as DNA, the CDR3 is TGCGCCAGCAGCTTGGATACTACTGTCACCGGGGAGCTGTTTTTT. Translation gives CASSLDTTVTGELFF.

This rearrangement joins TRBV12-3 or TRBV12-4 to TRBJ2-1; D unclear. This CDR3 has 12 residues. Trimming stripped 6 bases from V and 5 bases from J, with 8 bases between. Here the CDR3 reads CASRTFDNEQFF. In DNA, the CDR3 is TGTGCCAGCAGGACATTTGACAATGAGCAGTTCTTC.

J is TRBJ2-3 and V is TRBV29-1; 7 bases are shared with TRBD1. CDR1 SQVTM and CDR2 ANQGSEA come from the germline V gene. The V segment lost 3 bases and the J segment 4 bases; nucleotides outside the gene matches: 4. The CDR3 has 13 residues. CDR3 sequence: CSVEFQGADTQYF. The DNA of the CDR3 is TGCAGCGTTGAGTTCCAGGGGGCAGATACGCAGTATTTT.

The rearrangement uses TRBV3-1 (or the pseudogene TRBV3-2) and TRBJ2-7; 7 bases map to TRBD1. V lost 3 bases to trimming and J lost 5 bases; unmatched junction nucleotides: 13. The CDR3 spans 16 residues. Germline assignment: CDR1 LGHDT and CDR2 YNNKEL (reference sequence). The CDR3 coding sequence is TGTGCCAGCAGCCACCAGACAGGGAAGGTCAGGGACGAGCAGTACTTC. Protein sequence: CASSHQTGKVRDEQYF.

The chain couples TRBV6-5 to TRBJ1-1; tentative D call: TRBD1 (6 bases). The CDR3 totals 14 residues. CDR1 and CDR2 from the germline V gene are MNHEY and SVGAGI. V dropped 1 base and J dropped 1 base, with 7 bases sitting between them. CDR3 sequence: CASSYWTENTEAFF. The CDR3 DNA reads TGTGCCAGCAGTTACTGGACAGAGAACACTGAAGCTTTCTTT.

The chain employs TRBV5-1 and TRBJ2-7; D perhaps matches TRBD2 (6 bases). Germline V lookup: CDR1 SGHRS, CDR2 YFSETQ. Trimming cost V 0 bases and J 2 bases, with 9 bases left between them. The length of the CDR3 is 14 residues. The CDR3 loop reads CASSLAEGPYEQYF. In nucleotides, the CDR3 is TGCGCCAGCAGCTTGGCGGAGGGCCCCTACGAGCAGTACTTC.

J is TRBJ2-3 and V is TRBV11-3, with a weak D call TRBD1 (5 bases). This CDR3 contains 15 residues. Per the germline V gene, CDR1 is SGHNT and CDR2 is YENEEA. The ends were cut back, 1 base at V and 2 bases at J, with 10 bases in the middle. The DNA of the CDR3 is TGTGCCAGCAGCTTAGGCGGCAGGGTCACAGATACGCAGTATTTT. The encoded protein is CASSLGGRVTDTQYF.

This clone is a singleton in its sample. The chain has TRBV6-5 and TRBJ1-2, with 8 nucleotides matching TRBD1. V lost 5 bases and J lost 4; bases outside the gene matches: 3. CDR3 length: 13 residues. CDR1 is MNHEY and CDR2 is SVGAGI in the germline V gene. DNA of the CDR3: TGTGCCAGCAGTCCAGGGGGCAGCTATGGCTACACCTTC. It encodes CASSPGGSYGYTF.

The chain combines TRBV6-5 with TRBJ1-1; D unclear. CDR1 and CDR2 (germline): MNHEY, SVGAGI. The ends were cut back, 2 bases at V and 4 bases at J, with 14 bases in the middle. The CDR3 runs 15 residues. CDR3 sequence reads: CASSYQIEVGTEAFF. CDR3 DNA sequence: TGTGCCAGCAGTTACCAGATTGAGGTGGGCACTGAAGCTTTCTTT.

The chain recombines TRBV6-2 or TRBV6-3 with TRBJ1-1, with 7 positions matching TRBD1. The CDR3 totals 14 residues. Unmatched junction bases numbered 6, after V lost 4 bases and J lost 4 bases. CDR1 MNHEY and CDR2 SVGEGT come from the germline V gene. CDR3 sequence: CASSSRQGSTEAFF. The CDR3 DNA reads TGTGCCAGCAGTTCTCGACAGGGATCCACTGAAGCTTTCTTT.

This clone is a singleton in its sample. The rearrangement links TRBV9 to TRBJ2-1; 14 bases are shared with TRBD2. CDR1 SGDLS and CDR2 YYNGEE come from the germline V gene. Trimming took 3 bases from V and 8 from J; bases not matched to a gene: 4. The CDR3 covers 15 residues. The CDR3 nucleotides are TGTGCCAGCAGCGAGACTAGCGGGAGGGCCTATGAGCAGTTCTTC. Amino acid sequence: CASSETSGRAYEQFF.

The table lists this clone with a few counts. This chain links TRBV6-2 or TRBV6-3 with TRBJ2-1; 11 bases are a match to TRBD1. Germline assignment: CDR1 MNHEY and CDR2 SVGEGT. The V gene end was trimmed by 2 bases and the J gene end by 3 bases; junction bases not matched to a gene: 6. The CDR3 is 17 residues long. The CDR3 is CASSYILGTGGYNEQFF. The CDR3 bases are TGTGCCAGCAGTTACATACTCGGGACAGGGGGCTACAATGAGCAGTTCTTC.

The rearrangement uses TRBV7-9 and TRBJ1-1; D is unclear. CDR1 and CDR2 (germline): SEHNR, FQNEAQ (reference sequence). The CDR3 is 11 amino acids. V lost 3 bases and J lost 5, with 4 bases in between. CDR3 DNA: TGTGCCAGCAGCTTCACTACTGAAGCTTTCTTT. Encoded protein: CASSFTTEAFF.

This sequence joins TRBV29-1 and TRBJ2-5; 9 bases map to TRBD2. The CDR3 has 14 amino acids. The germline V gene has CDR1 SQVTM and CDR2 ANQGSEA. V lost 6 bases, J lost 7 bases, and 12 bases stayed unmatched. CDR3 residues: CSVNPPGLAGTQYF. DNA for the CDR3: TGCAGCGTCAACCCGCCGGGACTAGCCGGGACCCAGTACTTC.